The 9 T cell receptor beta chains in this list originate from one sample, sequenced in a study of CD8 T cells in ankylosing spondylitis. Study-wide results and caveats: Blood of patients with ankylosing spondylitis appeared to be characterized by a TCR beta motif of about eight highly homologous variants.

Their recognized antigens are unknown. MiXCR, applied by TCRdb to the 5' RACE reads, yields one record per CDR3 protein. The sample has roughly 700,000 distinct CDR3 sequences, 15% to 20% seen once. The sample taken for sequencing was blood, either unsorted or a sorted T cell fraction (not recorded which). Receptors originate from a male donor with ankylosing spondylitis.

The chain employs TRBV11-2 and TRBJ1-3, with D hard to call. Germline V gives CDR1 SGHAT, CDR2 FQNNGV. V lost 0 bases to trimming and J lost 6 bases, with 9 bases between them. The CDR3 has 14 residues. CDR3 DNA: TGTGCCAGCAGCTTAGATTACAGAGCAAACACCATATATTTT. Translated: CASSLDYRANTIYF.

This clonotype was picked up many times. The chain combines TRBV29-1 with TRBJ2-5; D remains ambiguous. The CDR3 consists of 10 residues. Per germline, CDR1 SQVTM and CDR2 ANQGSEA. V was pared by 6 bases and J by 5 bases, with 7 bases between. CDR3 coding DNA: TGCAGCGTCGGTCAGGAGACCCAGTACTTC. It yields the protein CSVGQETQYF.

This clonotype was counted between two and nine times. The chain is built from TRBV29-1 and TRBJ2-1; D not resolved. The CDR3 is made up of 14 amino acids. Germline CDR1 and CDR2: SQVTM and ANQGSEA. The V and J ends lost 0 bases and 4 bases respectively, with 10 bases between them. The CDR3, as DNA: TGCAGCGTTGAAGATTTGGGCCATTACAATGAGCAGTTCTTC. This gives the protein CSVEDLGHYNEQFF.

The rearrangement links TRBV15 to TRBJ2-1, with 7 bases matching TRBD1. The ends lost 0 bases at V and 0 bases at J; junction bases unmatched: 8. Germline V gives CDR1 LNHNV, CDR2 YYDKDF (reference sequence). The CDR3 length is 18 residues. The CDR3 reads CATSRDRQGWSSYNEQFF. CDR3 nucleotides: TGTGCCACCAGCAGAGACAGACAGGGATGGAGCTCCTACAATGAGCAGTTCTTC.

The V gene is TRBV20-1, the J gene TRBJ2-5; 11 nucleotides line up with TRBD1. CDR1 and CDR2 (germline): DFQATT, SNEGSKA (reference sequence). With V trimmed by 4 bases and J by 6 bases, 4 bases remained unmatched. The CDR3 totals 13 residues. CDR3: CSAKGQGVKTQYF. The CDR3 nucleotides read TGCAGTGCTAAGGGACAGGGGGTAAAGACCCAGTACTTC.

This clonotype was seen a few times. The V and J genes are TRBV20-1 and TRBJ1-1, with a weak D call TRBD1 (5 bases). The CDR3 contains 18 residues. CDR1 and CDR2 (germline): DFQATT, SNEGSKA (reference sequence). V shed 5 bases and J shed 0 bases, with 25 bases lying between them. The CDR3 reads CSASIPQGFLSMNTEAFF. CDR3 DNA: TGCAGTGCTTCCATACCTCAGGGCTTCCTCAGCATGAACACTGAAGCTTTCTTT.

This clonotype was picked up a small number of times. CDR3 region: CASTWTSGPYNEQFF. CDR3 nucleotide sequence: TGCGCCAGCACGTGGACTAGCGGTCCTTACAATGAGCAGTTCTTC. The rearrangement uses TRBV5-1 and TRBJ2-1, with 10 bases identical to TRBD2. The length of the CDR3 is 15 residues. The V and J ends lost 6 bases and 4 bases, in that order; junction bases with no gene match: 7. Germline V CDR1 and CDR2: SGHRS, YFSETQ.

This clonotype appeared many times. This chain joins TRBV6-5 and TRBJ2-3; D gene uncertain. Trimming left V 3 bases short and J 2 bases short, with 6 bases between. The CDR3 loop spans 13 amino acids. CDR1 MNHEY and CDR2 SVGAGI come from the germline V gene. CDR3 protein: CASSYDLTDTQYF. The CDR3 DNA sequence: TGTGCCAGCAGTTATGACCTCACAGATACGCAGTATTTT.

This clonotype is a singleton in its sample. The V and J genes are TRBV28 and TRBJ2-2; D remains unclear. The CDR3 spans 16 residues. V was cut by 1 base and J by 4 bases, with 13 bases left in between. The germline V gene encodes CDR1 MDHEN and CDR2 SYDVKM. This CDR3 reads CASSLSATASTGELFF. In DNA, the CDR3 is TGTGCCAGCAGTTTATCCGCGACCGCGAGCACCGGGGAGCTGTTTTTT.